Below, 30 T cell receptor beta chains from the same sample are listed, as sequenced in a study of OX40 agonist ivuxolimab in advanced cancers. Method: immunoSEQ multiplex PCR; TCRdb's copy keeps in-frame clones and lacks some. The sample has about 41,000 clones, over 80% seen once. The sample consisted of CD4+ or CD8+ T cells sorted from blood, taken in a trial of the OX40 agonist ivuxolimab. These receptor sequences come from an adult with an advanced solid tumor such as melanoma, head and neck, liver or kidney cancer.

This chain uses TRBV9 with TRBJ1-2; no firm D call. CDR1 is SGDLS, CDR2 YYNGEE, per germline. The CDR3 has 12 residues. V dropped 4 bases and J dropped 0 bases, with 4 bases sitting between them. CDR3 amino acids: CASSTPNYGYTF. The DNA of the CDR3 is TGTGCCAGCAGCACGCCTAACTATGGCTACACCTTC.

V gene TRBV5-4 combines with J gene TRBJ1-4; 7 bases align to TRBD1. This CDR3 has 15 amino acids. Germline values: CDR1 SGHNT, CDR2 YYREEE (reference sequence). Trimming cost V 6 bases and J 4 bases; bases outside gene matches: 9. CDR3 sequence: CASTTVGQNNEKLFF. CDR3 sequence (DNA): TGTGCCAGCACCACGGTGGGACAGAATAATGAAAAACTGTTTTTT.

This clone is termed medium-sized (0.01 to 0.1%). CDR3 sequence reads: CASNKDAYGEKLFF. In nucleotides, the CDR3 is TGTGCCAGCAACAAGGACGCCTATGGAGAAAAACTGTTTTTT. This sequence joins TRBV7-8 and TRBJ1-4; D not certain. In germline, CDR1 is SGHVS, CDR2 FQNEAQ. The CDR3 runs 14 residues. V was trimmed by 7 bases and J by 8 bases, leaving 17 bases between them.

V is TRBV5-6 and J is TRBJ2-5, with 9 bases identical to TRBD2. This CDR3 is built from 16 residues. Germline V CDR1 and CDR2: SGHDT, YYEEEE. V was clipped by 2 bases and J by 5 bases; unmatched bases: 10. The CDR3 nucleotides read TGTGCCAGCAGCTTCCTTGTGACTAGCGGCAAGGAGACCCAGTACTTC. Protein product: CASSFLVTSGKETQYF. The whole variable domain, filled in from reference TRBV5-6 and TRBJ2-5, reads DAGVTQSPTHLIKTRGQQVTLRCSPKSGHDTVSWYQQALGQGPQFIFQYYEEEERQRGNFPDRFSGHQFPNYSSELNVNALLLGDSALYLCASSFLVTSGKETQYFGPGTRLLVL.

The chain couples TRBV28 to TRBJ1-3, with no clear D. The CDR3 has 16 amino acids. CDR1 is MDHEN and CDR2 is SYDVKM in the germline V gene. Trimming removed 3 bases from V and 9 bases from J, with 21 bases in between. The CDR3 DNA sequence: TGTGCCAGCAGTTTTTCACCGGGTATGGTGGGCGGCACCATATATTTT. Protein sequence: CASSFSPGMVGGTIYF.

This rearrangement joins TRBV11-3 to TRBJ2-3; 14 nucleotides line up with TRBD2. The CDR3 contains 17 residues. Germline V gene sequence: CDR1 SGHNT, CDR2 YENEEA. The junction had 4 bases not matched to a gene; V was cut back by 2 bases and J by 3 bases. The CDR3 DNA sequence: TGTGCCAGCAGCTTACGGACTAGCGGGAGGAGAACAGATACGCAGTATTTT. Translating it yields CASSLRTSGRRTDTQYF.

This clone was recorded only once. The V and J genes are TRBV25-1 and TRBJ1-2; no reliable D call. Germline-derived CDR1 and CDR2 are MGHDK and SYGVNS. V was shortened by 1 base and J by 4 bases, with 10 bases between the two germline ends. CDR3 length: 14 amino acids. The CDR3 DNA follows: TGTGCCAGCAGTGAATCCGGCAGGATCTATGGCTACACCTTC. It specifies CASSESGRIYGYTF.

V gene TRBV28 combines with J gene TRBJ1-1; no clear D. The germline V gene encodes CDR1 MDHEN and CDR2 SYDVKM. The ends were cut back, 6 bases at V and 7 bases at J, with 15 bases in the middle. This CDR3 contains 13 residues. CDR3 sequence (DNA): TGTGCCAGCAGCCTCCGGAGTCTTCTTGAAGCTTTCTTT. Its translation is CASSLRSLLEAFF.

The chain recombines TRBV18 with TRBJ2-5; TRBD1 is a possible D gene (5 bases). The CDR3 has 13 amino acids. Germline values: CDR1 KGHSH, CDR2 LQKENI. V lost 6 bases and J lost 5, with 13 bases in between. The CDR3 is CASSPQGVETQYF. The DNA for the CDR3 is TGTGCCAGCTCCCCTCAGGGTGTCGAGACCCAGTACTTC.

The chain uses TRBV19 and TRBJ2-5; tentatively, D is TRBD2 (5 bases). Germline values: CDR1 LNHDA, CDR2 SQIVND (reference sequence). The CDR3 spans 14 residues. With 3 bases removed from V and 3 bases from J, the gap between germline ends came to 11 bases. The CDR3 loop is CASSMAGREETQYF. In nucleotides, the CDR3 is TGTGCCAGTAGTATGGCTGGGAGAGAAGAGACCCAGTACTTC.

The V and J genes are TRBV7-2 and TRBJ2-1; D is undetermined. The CDR3 covers 15 residues. V was trimmed by 3 bases and J by 0 bases, leaving 9 bases between them. Germline values: CDR1 SGHTA, CDR2 FQGNSA. Here the CDR3 reads CASSFGDPSYNEQFF. CDR3 DNA sequence: TGTGCCAGCAGCTTTGGCGACCCCTCCTACAATGAGCAGTTCTTC.

V usage is TRBV6-5 and J usage is TRBJ1-2, with D possibly matching TRBD1 (6 bases). With 7 bases removed from V and 5 bases from J, the gap between germline ends came to 14 bases. The CDR3 loop spans 13 amino acids. Per germline, CDR1 MNHEY and CDR2 SVGAGI. CDR3 sequence reads: CASTRTDGYGYTF. The CDR3 region has the DNA TGTGCCAGCACCCGGACAGACGGATATGGCTACACCTTC.

This chain uses TRBV28 with TRBJ1-1; 7 bases line up with TRBD1. The CDR3 extends over 15 amino acids. J was trimmed by 1 base and V by 4 bases; bases with no gene match: 6. From germline, CDR1 is MDHEN and CDR2 SYDVKM. The CDR3 is CASSSLGTENTEAFF. CDR3 nucleotides: TGTGCCAGCAGTTCACTAGGGACAGAGAACACTGAAGCTTTCTTT.

This clone came up once. The chain is built from TRBV28 and TRBJ2-3, with 7 nucleotides matching TRBD1. J lost 5 bases, V lost 6 bases, and 11 bases had no gene match. CDR3 length: 15 amino acids. CDR1 and CDR2 (germline): MDHEN, SYDVKM. The CDR3 region is CASRLQTGPVDTQYF. CDR3 nucleotides: TGTGCCAGCAGATTGCAGACAGGGCCAGTAGATACGCAGTATTTT.

The gene calls are TRBV7-2 and TRBJ2-3; TRBD1 aligns across 8 bases. Germline V gene data show CDR1 as SGHTA and CDR2 as FQGNSA. The CDR3 is made up of 13 amino acids. Trimming cost V 6 bases and J 8 bases; bases outside gene matches: 7. The CDR3 sequence is CASSSTGGRTQYF. CDR3 DNA: TGTGCCAGCAGTTCTACAGGGGGACGTACGCAGTATTTT. Combining the CDR3 with reference TRBV7-2 and TRBJ2-3 gives the whole variable domain GAGVSQSPSNKVTEKGKDVELRCDPISGHTALYWYRQSLGQGLEFLIYFQGNSAPDKSGLPSDRFSAERTGGSVSTLTIQRTQQEDSAVYLCASSSTGGRTQYFGPGTRLTVL.

The V and J genes are TRBV27 and TRBJ2-2; 7 bases fit TRBD2. Germline V lookup: CDR1 MNHEY, CDR2 SMNVEV (reference sequence). After removal of 6 bases from V and 4 bases from J, the junction contained 8 bases not matched to a gene. The CDR3 is 15 residues long. CDR3 sequence reads: CASRGSSGITGELFF. CDR3 DNA: TGTGCCAGCAGAGGTTCCAGCGGGATCACCGGGGAGCTGTTTTTT.

CDR3 sequence (DNA): TGTGCCAGCCTTGGGGGGGAGTTAGATACGCAGTATTTT. This sequence encodes CASLGGELDTQYF. The gene calls are TRBV11-3 and TRBJ2-3, with TRBD2 matching over 7 bases. This CDR3 spans 13 amino acids. CDR1 is SGHNT, CDR2 YENEEA, per germline. Trimming at V came to 8 bases and at J to 5 bases, leaving 7 bases not matched to a gene. Together with reference TRBV11-3 and TRBJ2-3, the CDR3 gives the full variable domain: EAGVVQSPRYKIIEKKQPVAFWCNPISGHNTLYWYLQNLGQGPELLIRYENEEAVDDSQLPKDRFSAERLKGVDSTLKIQPAELGDSAVYLCASLGGELDTQYFGPGTRLTVL.

The J gene is TRBJ2-1, the V gene TRBV27; a weak D match, TRBD2 (6 bases). CDR3 length: 16 residues. The V gene lost 6 bases and the J gene lost 0 bases, with 15 bases spanning the gap. Germline values: CDR1 MNHEY, CDR2 SMNVEV (reference sequence). CDR3 amino acids: CASSRPGTSSYNEQFF. CDR3 bases: TGTGCCAGCAGCCGACCCGGGACTTCCTCCTACAATGAGCAGTTCTTC.

The chain has TRBV13 and TRBJ2-2, with unresolved D. The CDR3 totals 14 residues. V was clipped by 7 bases and J by 4 bases, with 13 bases between them. The germline V gene encodes CDR1 PRHDT and CDR2 FYEKMQ (reference sequence). CDR3 in amino acids: CASTTKGFTGELFF. Here the CDR3 DNA reads TGTGCCAGCACCACTAAGGGTTTCACCGGGGAGCTGTTTTTT.

The V call is TRBV4-2, the J call TRBJ1-2; the D is unclear. This CDR3 has 15 residues. V shed 6 bases and J shed 3 bases, with 17 bases lying between them. CDR1 is LGHNA, CDR2 YNFKEQ, per germline. The chain's CDR3 is CASSQNFGADYGYTF. The CDR3, as DNA: TGTGCCAGCAGTCAGAATTTCGGAGCAGACTATGGCTACACCTTC.

This clone was seen only once. The V call is TRBV28, the J call TRBJ2-2, with 12 nucleotides matching TRBD2. Trimming took 7 bases from V and 4 from J; bases not matched to a gene: 10. The CDR3 extends over 17 amino acids. Germline V gives CDR1 MDHEN, CDR2 SYDVKM. The CDR3 reads CASNPGLAGLFTGELFF. The CDR3 DNA is TGTGCCAGCAACCCAGGACTAGCGGGATTGTTCACCGGGGAGCTGTTTTTT. Full variable domain (outside the CDR3, taken from reference TRBV28 and TRBJ2-2): DVKVTQSSRYLVKRTGEKVFLECVQDMDHENMFWYRQDPGLGLRLIYFSYDVKMKEKGDIPEGYSVSREKKERFSLILESASTNQTSMYLCASNPGLAGLFTGELFFGEGSRLTVL.

The chain couples TRBV7-9 to TRBJ2-2, with unresolved D. The ends were cut back, 3 bases at V and 3 bases at J, with 8 bases in the middle. Germline V lookup: CDR1 SEHNR, CDR2 FQNEAQ (reference sequence). This CDR3 comprises 14 residues. The CDR3 protein is CASSFWQHTGELFF. The CDR3 bases are TGTGCCAGCAGCTTTTGGCAACACACCGGGGAGCTGTTTTTT.

The chain uses TRBV7-6 and TRBJ2-5; weak D call: TRBD1 (7 bases). This CDR3 region has 17 residues. Germline loops: CDR1 SGHVS, CDR2 FNYEAQ. V was trimmed by 7 bases and J by 3 bases, leaving 24 bases between them. The CDR3 sequence is CASTRQGGGTLKETQYF. In DNA form, the CDR3 reads TGTGCCAGCACTAGACAGGGCGGAGGGACCTTAAAAGAGACCCAGTACTTC. The full variable domain, rest sourced from reference TRBV7-6 and TRBJ2-5, is GAGVSQSPRYKVTKRGQDVALRCDPISGHVSLYWYRQALGQGPEFLTYFNYEAQQDKSGLPNDRFSAERPEGSISTLTIQRTEQRDSAMYRCASTRQGGGTLKETQYFGPGTRLLVL.

V is TRBV30 and J is TRBJ1-6; D is unresolved. This CDR3 is 15 amino acids long. The V end lost 8 bases, the J end lost 9 bases, and 23 bases lay between the germline ends. Per the germline V gene, CDR1 is GTSNPN and CDR2 is SVGIG (reference sequence). The CDR3 region is CAPGRQTWNFSPLHF. The CDR3 DNA is TGTGCCCCCGGGAGGCAGACCTGGAATTTTTCACCCCTCCACTTT.

V usage is TRBV7-9 and J usage is TRBJ2-5; D ambiguous. This CDR3 spans 16 amino acids. Germline CDR1 reads SEHNR; CDR2 reads FQNEAQ (reference sequence). Trimming left V 2 bases short and J 3 bases short, with 16 bases between. The CDR3 protein is CASSLYVGSLKETQYF. CDR3 sequence (DNA): TGTGCCAGCAGCTTATATGTGGGAAGTTTAAAAGAGACCCAGTACTTC. Full variable domain (outside the CDR3, taken from reference TRBV7-9 and TRBJ2-5): DTGVSQNPRHKITKRGQNVTFRCDPISEHNRLYWYRQTLGQGPEFLTYFQNEAQLEKSRLLSDRFSAERPKGSFSTLEIQRTEQGDSAMYLCASSLYVGSLKETQYFGPGTRLLVL.

V is TRBV11-3 and J is TRBJ2-4; 9 nucleotides agree with TRBD2. This CDR3 is built from 14 residues. The germline V gene encodes CDR1 SGHNT and CDR2 YENEEA. The trim removed 1 base at V and 6 bases at J, leaving 1 base unmatched. The CDR3 coding sequence is TGTGCCAGCAGCTTAGTACTAGCGGGAAACATTCAGTACTTC. It codes for CASSLVLAGNIQYF.

Details on this clone: The same CDR3 also results from other DNA sequences found in this sample. The V gene is TRBV13, the J gene TRBJ2-5, with a possible D match to TRBD2 (5 bases). Deletions cut 0 bases from V and 1 base from J, with 9 bases between. The CDR3 spans 15 residues. Germline assignment: CDR1 PRHDT and CDR2 FYEKMQ (reference sequence). The DNA for the CDR3 is TGTGCCAGCAGCTTAGGGGCGGGTGCCCAAGAGACCCAGTACTTC. Translation: CASSLGAGAQETQYF.

Only a few counts were recorded for this clone. This chain connects TRBV19 to TRBJ2-7; 11 nucleotides line up with TRBD2. This CDR3 has 16 amino acids. V lost 2 bases to trimming and J lost 0 bases; unmatched junction nucleotides: 3. CDR1 is LNHDA, CDR2 SQIVND, per germline (reference sequence). The CDR3 sequence: CASSISTSGTSYEQYF. The CDR3 coding sequence is TGTGCCAGTAGTATATCGACTAGCGGGACCTCCTACGAGCAGTACTTC.

The chain carries TRBV5-1 and TRBJ1-3; a weak D match, TRBD1 (5 bases). V was clipped by 3 bases and J by 0 bases, with 10 bases between them. In germline, CDR1 is SGHRS, CDR2 YFSETQ. The CDR3 extends over 15 amino acids. This CDR3 is CASSWDSHSGNTIYF. CDR3 in DNA: TGCGCCAGCAGCTGGGACTCCCACTCTGGAAACACCATATATTTT. Complete variable domain (other parts from reference TRBV5-1 and TRBJ1-3): KAGVTQTPRYLIKTRGQQVTLSCSPISGHRSVSWYQQTPGQGLQFLFEYFSETQRNKGNFPGRFSGRQFSNSRSEMNVSTLELGDSALYLCASSWDSHSGNTIYFGEGSWLTVV.

This clone was detected only once. This rearrangement joins TRBV9 to TRBJ1-1; tentative D call: TRBD1 (5 bases). The germline V gene has CDR1 SGDLS and CDR2 YYNGEE. The CDR3 length is 16 residues. Trimming shortened V by 0 bases and J by 3 bases, and 15 bases separated the two germline ends. The CDR3 DNA follows: TGTGCCAGCAGCGTAGCCCAGCCAGGGAGGGACACTGAAGCTTTCTTT. Encoded protein: CASSVAQPGRDTEAFF.